This T cell receptor (beta chain) appears in the sequencing data of a study of cytotoxic CD8 clonotypes in ibrutinib-treated CLL. The protocol was immunoSEQ multiplex PCR, while the TCRdb copy is restricted to in-frame clones and leaves out a portion. The table records approximately 67,000 clones, 80% of them present only once. The CDR3 is 15 residues long. V shed 2 bases and J shed 6 bases, with 14 bases lying between them. Germline assignment: CDR1 KGHSH and CDR2 LQKENI. The source material was PBMCs, sampled at disease progression, from a patient treated with ibrutinib. The sequence derives from a human donor with chronic lymphocytic leukemia. The gene calls are TRBV18 and TRBJ2-1; a weak D match, TRBD2 (7 bases). In DNA, the CDR3 is TGTGCCAGCTCACCAGGGGCGGGGGCGGTCAATGAGCAGTTCTTC. It translates to CASSPGAGAVNEQFF.